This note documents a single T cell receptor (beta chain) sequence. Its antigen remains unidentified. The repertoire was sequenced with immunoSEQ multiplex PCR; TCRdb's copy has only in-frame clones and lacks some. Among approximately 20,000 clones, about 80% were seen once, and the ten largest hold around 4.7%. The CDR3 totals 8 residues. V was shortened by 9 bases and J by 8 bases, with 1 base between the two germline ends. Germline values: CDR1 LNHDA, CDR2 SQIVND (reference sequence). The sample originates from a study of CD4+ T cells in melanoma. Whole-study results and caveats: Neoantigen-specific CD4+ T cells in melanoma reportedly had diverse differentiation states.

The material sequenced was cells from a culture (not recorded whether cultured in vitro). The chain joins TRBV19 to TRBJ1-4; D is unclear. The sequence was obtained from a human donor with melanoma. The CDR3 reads CAREKLFF. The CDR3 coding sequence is TGTGCCAGGGAAAAACTGTTTTTT.